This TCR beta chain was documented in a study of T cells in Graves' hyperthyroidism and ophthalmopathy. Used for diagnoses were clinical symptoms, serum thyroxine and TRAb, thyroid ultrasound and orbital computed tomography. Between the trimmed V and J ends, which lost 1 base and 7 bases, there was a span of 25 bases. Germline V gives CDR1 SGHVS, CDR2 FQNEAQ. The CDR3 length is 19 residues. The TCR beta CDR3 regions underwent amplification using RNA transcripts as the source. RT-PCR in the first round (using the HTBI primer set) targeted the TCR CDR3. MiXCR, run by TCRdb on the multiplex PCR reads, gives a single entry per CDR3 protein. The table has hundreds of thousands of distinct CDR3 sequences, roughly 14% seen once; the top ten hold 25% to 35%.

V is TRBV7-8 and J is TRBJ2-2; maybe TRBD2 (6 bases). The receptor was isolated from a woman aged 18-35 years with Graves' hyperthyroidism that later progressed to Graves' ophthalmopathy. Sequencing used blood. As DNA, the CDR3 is TGTGCCAGCAGCTTAGGGACGGCGTCGTCGGGAGTAAAGGGCGGGGAGCTGTTTTTT. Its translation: CASSLGTASSGVKGGELFF.